Detailed here is one TCR beta chain. Its antigen is currently not known. Base qualities are not recorded, but no much larger clone differs from it by a single base. The source of the sample is a study of cytomegalovirus exposure and HLA in healthy donors (dated by TCRdb to the late 2010s). The study in broad terms: An earlier analysis of several hundred of the donors reported 250 to 350 Gb of sequence data and 117 million unique TCR beta sequences from 190 million or so T cells. The study aimed to test whether cataloging public T cell receptors could reveal signatures of past pathogen exposure. The T cell repertoires of 550 to 850 subjects were profiled by immunosequencing and related to cytomegalovirus serostatus. Alongside the repertoire data, information on donor age, sex, ethnicity and CMV serostatus was compiled. An early release covering more than 500 HLA-typed donors comprised about 300 gigabases of sequencing data and 85 million to 100 million unique TCR sequences. Typing coverage varied by locus: about 629-640 donors for A, B, C, DRB1 and DQB1; approximately 560 for DQA1; 606 for DPA1; 450 to 480 for DPB1. Every repertoire in the discovery cohort had been generated on one and the same sequencing platform. Rather than using new phenotypic data, the later analysis identified candidate immune exposures from TCR beta sequences and from how often those sequences occurred across donors. Across under 500 genotyped donors of the cohort, an average of about 240,000 unique TCR beta nucleotide sequences per donor were sequenced, and around 20% of those sequences were non-productive. To predict cytomegalovirus infection status, the study brought together high-throughput TCR immunosequencing, statistical association of individual TCRs with disease status, and machine learning. A later analysis re-analyzed previously published TCR beta repertoires from roughly 690 donors and added high-resolution HLA genotyping to study TCR occurrence patterns. Five DR-DQ haplotypes were treated as single units for association and clustering because of strong linkage in the cohort. Of the roughly 390 genotyped donors, roughly 76% were placed in the genetic ancestry cluster associated with self-reported Caucasian donors. HLA typing covered class I and class II loci at four-digit resolution. A later genetic analysis used genome-wide SNP genotypes for about 65% of the roughly 700 donors, treating that subset as a discovery cohort. Along with the roughly 610-subject first cohort, a separate validation cohort of over a hundred different subjects was used. To decide whether each TCR beta V gene segment behaved as functional or pseudogenic, an earlier analysis of approximately 590 of the donors relied on high-throughput TCR beta sequencing.

The CDR3 covers 14 residues, taking in both the cysteine and the phenylalanine. The DNA shown is the 42-base CDR3, in frame from base 1. The germline V gene gives CDR1 as MDHEN and CDR2 as SYDVKM. The cohort was made up of approximately 670 healthy bone marrow donors. All cohort members were sampled while nominally healthy, although unrecorded immune exposures were likely present. The donor tested CMV seropositive and was one of the 289 seropositive cohort members. A peripheral blood sample was collected from each donor, and TCR beta sequencing was performed on peripheral blood mononuclear cells. The Qiagen DNeasy Blood Extraction Kit was used to extract genomic DNA from the blood cell samples. Paper-wide results and their limitations: Roughly uniform sequencing depth across donors was assumed in presence/absence analyses, although this assumption may not hold. A later analysis found that HLA-associated TCR beta chains were more clonally expanded and had lower generation probabilities than equally common non-associated chains. Most TCR sequences were observed very rarely across donors, whereas some public TCRs were present in many individuals. When HLA alleles, especially DR and DQ, strongly co-occurred, TCR associations were difficult to assign to individual alleles. According to a later analysis, TCR association rates differed among HLA loci, with DRB1 alleles showing the most associated TCRs and HLA-C alleles showing the fewest. According to a later genetic analysis, donors in an Asian-associated ancestry cluster had fewer N-insertions in productive TCRs than the approximately 700-donor mean. The cohort was sequenced for TCR beta chains only, and without alpha or paired-chain data the features that could be detected were limited. The 87-base-pair reads could not distinguish some IMGT-functional V segments, including TRBV6-2 and TRBV6-3, so those segments were excluded. A cluster of highly shared sequence variants was judged likely to be a technical artifact of the sequencing pipeline. An association between a missense DCLRE1C variant and V-gene and J-gene trimming of TCR beta chains was found in a later genetic analysis and replicated in an independent cohort. The earlier analysis of fewer than 750 of the donors excluded 15 to 20 rarely observed V segments, including chromosome 9 orphons, because counts were too low. Correlated functional status among segregating V segments might be attributable to linkage disequilibrium, but an unknown experimental factor could not be ruled out. HLA typing was unavailable for some donors at each locus, so association tests used only the typed subset. A further reported finding was that TCR beta sequences accurately predicted the HLA-A and HLA-B alleles for most subjects in the first cohort. A later analysis associated 15,000 or so TCR beta sequences with specific HLA alleles at a false discovery rate of 0.05. Three of the identified cytomegalovirus-associated TCR beta chains were confirmed in vitro to be specific for cytomegalovirus antigens. The study listed 164 TCR beta chains as associated with cytomegalovirus. CMV serostatus was the only immune exposure information available for the cohort. In a later analysis, several top co-occurrence clusters were reported to appear linked to parvovirus B19, influenza, CMV and Epstein-Barr virus. Cytomegalovirus status was reported to be diagnosed by the classifier with high specificity and sensitivity in both the original and validation cohorts. According to the authors, the approach could potentially be generalized to other disease states and immunological phenotypes. In an earlier analysis of more than 500 of the donors, most TCR beta V segments appeared in productive rearrangements about 87% or about 30% of the time, broadly matching IMGT annotations. According to a later analysis, most CMV-associated TCR beta chains appeared to be HLA-restricted, and the HLA associations seemed to be driven largely by CMV exposure.

The library was made by the immunoSEQ multiplex PCR assay. A mixture of 60 forward primers for TCR Vbeta segments and 13 reverse primers for TCR Jbeta segments was used in the multiplex PCR. The CDR3 region of rearranged TCR beta genes was amplified from genomic DNA by a multiplex PCR assay. The amplified TCR beta libraries were sequenced on the Illumina HiSeq System as 87-base-pair reads. On the study's bioinformatics: Across the roughly 600 repertoires, a later analysis counted 80 million or so unique TCR beta chains, around 11 million of which were shared by at least two donors. Raw reads were error-corrected and collapsed into unique sequences with a nearest-neighbor algorithm that merged closely related sequences to remove PCR and sequencing errors. CDR3 sequences were aligned to IMGT reference sequences to assign V, D and J gene segments. For a sequence to be retained, a match of at least six nucleotides was required to both a V gene segment and a J gene segment. Rearrangements were called productive when the CDR3 lacked stop codons and stayed in frame with V and J; all others were non-productive. Following IMGT convention, CDR3 was defined as the stretch from the second conserved V-encoded cysteine to the conserved J-encoded phenylalanine. Sequences without an unambiguous match to a single V gene segment were excluded from the earlier analysis of about 600 of the donors. In an earlier analysis of roughly 500 of the donors, V segments were called functional above 56.7% productive rearrangements and were called segregating when the between-donor standard deviation exceeded 5%. A statistical classification framework was developed to diagnose cytomegalovirus status using the catalog of TCR beta chain sequences. A later analysis assigned V and J genes by comparing TCR nucleotide sequences with IMGT/GENE-DB human TR gene sequences. A later analysis assigned CDR3 sequences and most-parsimonious VDJ recombination scenarios with the TCRdist pipeline. In a later analysis, every TCR beta chain was defined by the combination of its CDR3 amino acid sequence and its V-gene family, and reads without a unique V-gene family were dropped. A later analysis removed several hundred highly shared, low-generation-probability nucleotide sequences to deal with suspected cross-contamination and a sequencing artifact. For each public chain, a later analysis derived a clonal expansion index from normalized ranks of inferred template counts within each repertoire. A later analysis computed generation probabilities with a VDJ recombination model fitted to out-of-frame rearrangements, and checked the results against IGoR. Hypergeometric tests were used in a later analysis to score TCR-TCR, TCR-HLA and TCR-CMV co-occurrence, with a repertoire-size bias correction applied to the TCR pairs. A later analysis estimated false discovery rates by permuting HLA or CMV assignments 20 times. A later analysis grouped co-occurring TCRs with DBSCAN, adding TCRdist sequence similarity when clustering within HLA-allele-positive subsets. Repertoires with fewer than 30,000 or more than 120,000 public chains, plus five repertoires with anomalous nucleotide sharing, were excluded from co-occurrence clustering. TCRdb limited this immuneACCESS table to in-frame rearrangements with V and J called. A share of clones is missing; checked studies link under half to unresolved V genes, and the rest is unexplained. V and J calls and clone size come straight from that table; D and trimming were deduced from the DNA. Present in this sample are roughly 120,000 clones, around 83% of which were seen just once. The ten biggest clones cover around 3% of the sample.

Specimen: PBMCs. Rearrangement joined TRBV28 to TRBJ2-5; the D gene is not confidently resolved. The DNA end is more similar to TRBJ2-7, so the J call may be wrong. This receptor was obtained from a woman aged 55 to 70 in good health and CMV-seropositive. The bases are TGTGCCAGCAGTTTTTCGGTCAACTCCTACGAGCAGTACTTC. The encoded protein is CASSFSVNSYEQYF.